The source of this TCR beta chain is a study of blood T cell repertoires in COVID-19. Study-wide context: PBMCs, B-cell-depleted T cells, or T cells provided the cDNA or gDNA that made up the material.

The CDR3 is made up of 15 amino acids. Germline V gene data show CDR1 as SGDLS and CDR2 as YYNGEE. The V and J ends lost 0 bases and 0 bases respectively, with 9 bases between them. Adults between about 18 and 95 years of age took part from about two dozen US areas. Donors in Cohort 3 who had recovered were those with two negative PCRs, healthcare professional clearance, or resolution of their symptoms. Assay used: immunoSEQ multiplex PCR; TCRdb lists only in-frame clones, some missing. The table has fewer than 300,000 clones, 80% to 95% seen once. The rearrangement uses TRBV9 and TRBJ2-5; D gene uncertain. The sequencing sample was made of PBMCs or T cells enriched from blood (not recorded which). This sequence was found in a woman aged 30 to 39 who had recovered from COVID-19. CDR3 in amino acids: CASSVVGLYQETQYF. The CDR3 DNA is TGTGCCAGCAGCGTAGTCGGGTTGTACCAAGAGACCCAGTACTTC.